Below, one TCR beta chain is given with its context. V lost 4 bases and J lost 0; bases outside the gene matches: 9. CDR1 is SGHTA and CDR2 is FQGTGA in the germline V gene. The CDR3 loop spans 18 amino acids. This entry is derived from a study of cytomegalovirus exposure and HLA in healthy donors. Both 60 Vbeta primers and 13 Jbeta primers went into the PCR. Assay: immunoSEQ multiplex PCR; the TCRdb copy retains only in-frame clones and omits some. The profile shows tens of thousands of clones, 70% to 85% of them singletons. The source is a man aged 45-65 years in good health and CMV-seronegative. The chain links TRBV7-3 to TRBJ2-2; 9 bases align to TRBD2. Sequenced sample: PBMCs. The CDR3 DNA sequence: TGTGCCAGCAGCTACCTCCCCGGACTAGCGCCGAACACCGGGGAGCTGTTTTTT. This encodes CASSYLPGLAPNTGELFF.